This T cell receptor (beta chain) emerged from a study of blood T cell repertoires in COVID-19. Germline V gives CDR1 KGHSH, CDR2 LQKENI. CDR3 length: 15 residues. V was clipped by 6 bases and J by 6 bases, with 20 bases between them. Profiling relied on immunoSEQ multiplex PCR, and the TCRdb table lists in-frame clones only, not all of them. Of 250,000 to 300,000 clones listed, 86% are singletons. This TCR derives from a man aged 18 to 29 with active or convalescent COVID-19. The chain couples TRBV18 to TRBJ1-1; no reliable D call. Material for sequencing was peripheral blood. CDR3 sequence reads: CASSWQNEAIAEAFF. In nucleotides, the CDR3 is TGTGCCAGCTCCTGGCAGAACGAGGCAATTGCTGAAGCTTTCTTT.